This is a list of T cell receptor beta chains from one sample in a study of shared clonotypes between healthy human individuals. TCRdb's table, derived via immunoSEQ multiplex PCR, lists solely in-frame clones and lacks some. The data contain 2 million to 2.5 million clones, around 95% of them singletons. The material sequenced was naive CD4+ T cells sorted from blood. These receptors originate from a man aged 18 to 30 in good health. Each CDR3 is given with its conserved first and last residue. Fields, in order: V gene, J gene, CDR3 protein.

TRBV4-2	TRBJ1-2	CASSLLTGGEGGYTF
TRBV30	TRBJ1-5	CAWDLGEGQPQHF
TRBV9	TRBJ2-5	CASSVALWETQYF
TRBV30	TRBJ1-1	CAWSTQGGGTEAFF
TRBV5-4	TRBJ1-1	CASRPGQMNTEAFF
TRBV29-1	TRBJ2-3	CSVEGPLPDTQYF
TRBV5-1	TRBJ2-3	CASNTGVRGTDTQYF
TRBV30	TRBJ1-3	CAWSVRDRGYSSSGNTIYF
TRBV6-5	TRBJ2-5	CASSSGTSGKETQYF
TRBV27	TRBJ2-7	CASSLRLAGPYEQYF
TRBV5-1	TRBJ2-5	CASSSGQGLETQYF
TRBV7-9	TRBJ1-2	CASQALGDGYTF
TRBV27	TRBJ2-2	CASGDYTNTGELFF
TRBV5-1	TRBJ2-1	CASSLRTSGNNEQFF
TRBV6-5	TRBJ2-2	CASSPGGTGELFF
TRBV19	TRBJ1-5	CASSIEGNQPQHF
TRBV19	TRBJ2-4	CASSIGYGIQYF
TRBV28	TRBJ1-5	CASSLSFGRHQPQHF
TRBV7-9	-	CASSFTGQNYEQYF
TRBV4-3	TRBJ1-1	CASSRATGNTEAFF
TRBV7-2	TRBJ2-2	CASSSKGMGGSNTGELFF
TRBV29-1	TRBJ2-1	CSVEDRGGRARNEQFF
TRBV7-2	TRBJ2-1	CASSLTYLNNEQFF
TRBV5-4	TRBJ2-7	CASSLVGQPYEQYF
TRBV5-1	TRBJ1-1	CASRTGQGTEAFF
TRBV28	TRBJ1-4	CASKADEKLFF
TRBV27	TRBJ1-6	CASSSVRTGYSPLHF
TRBV5-1	TRBJ2-2	CASSPDTANTGELFF
TRBV19	TRBJ1-6	CASSIEGTVNSPLHF
TRBV10-3	TRBJ1-4	CASRTDNNEKLFF